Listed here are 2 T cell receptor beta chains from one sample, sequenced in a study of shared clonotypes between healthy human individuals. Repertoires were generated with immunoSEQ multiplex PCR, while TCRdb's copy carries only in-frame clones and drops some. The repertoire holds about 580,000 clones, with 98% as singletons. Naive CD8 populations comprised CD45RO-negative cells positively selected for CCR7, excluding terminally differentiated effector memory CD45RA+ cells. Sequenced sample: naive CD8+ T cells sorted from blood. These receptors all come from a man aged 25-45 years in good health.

DNA of the CDR3: TGTGCCAGCAGCTACGAGGGGGATTCATCCGAGCAGTACTTC. It is translated as CASSYEGDSSEQYF. The rearrangement links TRBV7-9 to TRBJ2-7; perhaps TRBD1 as D (6 bases). Trimming left V 4 bases short and J 6 bases short, with 16 bases between. The CDR3 runs to 14 residues. Germline loops: CDR1 SEHNR, CDR2 FQNEAQ (reference sequence).

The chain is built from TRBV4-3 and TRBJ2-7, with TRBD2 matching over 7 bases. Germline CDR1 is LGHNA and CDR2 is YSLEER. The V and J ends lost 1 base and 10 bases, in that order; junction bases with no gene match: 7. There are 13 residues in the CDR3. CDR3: CASSQGEGLEQYF. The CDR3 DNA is TGCGCCAGCAGCCAAGGGGAGGGGTTGGAACAGTACTTC.